This entry lists 2 T cell receptor beta chains sequenced from one sample in a study of control samples from healthy donors and cancer patients. Data came from immunoSEQ multiplex PCR; TCRdb stores just in-frame clones and leaves some out. This table lists about 200,000 clones. Source material: blood. The origin of the receptors is a woman aged 25 to 39 in good health.

The rearrangement joins TRBV6-4 to TRBJ2-1; 11 bases line up with TRBD2. This CDR3 is built from 14 residues. The ends lost 5 bases at V and 5 bases at J; junction bases unmatched: 2. The germline CDR1 and CDR2 sequences are MRHNA and SNTAGT. CDR3: CASSLAGGDNEQFF. The CDR3 DNA reads TGTGCCAGCAGTTTAGCGGGGGGGGACAATGAGCAGTTCTTC.

J is TRBJ2-1 and V is TRBV4-2, with 10 bases fitting TRBD2. In germline, CDR1 is LGHNA, CDR2 YNFKEQ. This CDR3 comprises 16 residues. Trimming removed 0 bases from V and 8 bases from J; junction bases left unmatched: 7. The chain's CDR3 is CASSQDERGGLDEQFF. The CDR3, as DNA: TGTGCCAGCAGCCAAGACGAGCGGGGGGGCCTAGATGAGCAGTTCTTC.